This T cell receptor (beta chain) was documented in a study of T cell repertoires in cytomegalovirus infection. Whole-study results and caveats: Summed public TCR beta family frequency identified CMV carriers bearing the relevant HLA. HLA-C-restricted CMV-specific TCR beta clonotypes were dominant in the ex vivo response.

TCRdb processed the reads anew with MiXCR; each CDR3 protein has one entry. This table holds around 900,000 distinct CDR3 sequences, more than 25% found once. Per germline, CDR1 MNHEY and CDR2 SMNVEV (reference sequence). The CDR3 consists of 14 residues. J gave up 4 bases and V 4 bases, and 7 bases lay outside the gene matches. As to this clonotype: Its antigen is undetermined.

This chain uses TRBV27 with TRBJ2-7, with TRBD2 matching over 7 bases. The sequenced sample was cultured CD8+ T cells from PBMCs, obtained from culture after CMV antigen stimulation. The TCR originated in a human donor in good health (CMV status not recorded). Some clones in this sample may be carry-over from other donors' samples. DNA of the CDR3: TGTGCCAGCAGTTCGGGGGGAAGTCGGTACGAGCAGTACTTC. As protein: CASSSGGSRYEQYF.